This T cell receptor beta chain comes out of a study of blood T cells in healthy people across ages. Overall study results and limits: Getting older went along with TCR beta diversity per million T cells dropping roughly linearly.

Germline V gives CDR1 SGHTA, CDR2 FQGNSA. This CDR3 contains 16 residues. The V and J ends lost 1 base and 1 base, in that order; junction bases with no gene match: 5. PCR was performed a second time for about 7 to 11 cycles using a sample-barcoded 5' primer and a J-beta primer mix. TCRdb recomputed calls from the 5' RACE reads with MiXCR, one row per CDR3 protein. Of 1.5 million to 2 million distinct CDR3 sequences listed, 49% were seen once; the top ten hold 2.1%. In the case of this clonotype: Its target is unknown.

The rearrangement joins TRBV7-2 to TRBJ2-5; 8 positions agree with TRBD2. Input material: blood. This receptor was obtained from a woman between 40 and 55 years old in good health. CDR3 sequence: CASSLGALAGQETQYF. The CDR3 region has the DNA TGTGCCAGCAGCTTAGGGGCGCTAGCGGGCCAAGAGACCCAGTACTTC.